The clone carrying this T cell receptor (beta chain) was counted between two and nine times. The source of the sample is a study of T-cell reconstitution after alpha-beta-depleted transplantation in children. The V segment lost 2 bases and the J segment 3 bases; nucleotides outside the gene matches: 3. The CDR3 spans 14 residues. Germline V gene data show CDR1 as MNHEY and CDR2 as SVGAGI. Unique molecular identifiers were used to barcode this TCRbeta library. TCRdb used MiXCR to reprocess the PCR reads, holding one entry per CDR3 protein. The profile shows around 380,000 distinct CDR3 sequences, approximately 11% of them singletons.

The chain uses TRBV6-5 and TRBJ2-7; TRBD1 agrees at 8 bases. This specimen consisted of PBMCs from the stem cell graft donor, obtained from the stem cell graft. This clonotype originated in a human donor who donated a stem cell graft to a child with acute myeloid leukemia. This chain's CDR3 is CASSYLGTGYEQYF. In DNA form, the CDR3 reads TGTGCCAGCAGTTACCTTGGGACAGGCTACGAGCAGTACTTC.